The T cell receptor beta chain under discussion was sequenced for a study of PD-L1 blockade in urothelial cancer. Background on the study: Twenty-five out of 29 patients were men whose urothelial cancer was bladder-origin. Each patient had 0 to 3 earlier chemotherapy regimens. Once treatment had started, blood was analyzed at 3 weeks (second dose) and again at 6 weeks.

The V and J ends lost 3 bases and 0 bases respectively, with 9 bases between them. CDR3 size: 15 residues. The V gene's germline CDR1 is LGHNA and CDR2 YNFKEQ. As to time point: pretreatment peripheral blood. Libraries were prepared by immunoSEQ multiplex PCR; TCRdb keeps only in-frame clonotypes and omits some of them. Seen here are roughly 49,000 clones, about 86% observed once, and the top ten hold approximately 20%. V gene TRBV4-2 combines with J gene TRBJ1-5; D is unresolved. The sample was PBMCs, taken around atezolizumab (anti-PD-L1) treatment. This sequence originates from a man aged 60 to 69 with urothelial cancer. DNA for the CDR3: TGTGCCAGCAGCCAGAGGCATGATAGCAATCAGCCCCAGCATTTT. Amino acids: CASSQRHDSNQPQHF.